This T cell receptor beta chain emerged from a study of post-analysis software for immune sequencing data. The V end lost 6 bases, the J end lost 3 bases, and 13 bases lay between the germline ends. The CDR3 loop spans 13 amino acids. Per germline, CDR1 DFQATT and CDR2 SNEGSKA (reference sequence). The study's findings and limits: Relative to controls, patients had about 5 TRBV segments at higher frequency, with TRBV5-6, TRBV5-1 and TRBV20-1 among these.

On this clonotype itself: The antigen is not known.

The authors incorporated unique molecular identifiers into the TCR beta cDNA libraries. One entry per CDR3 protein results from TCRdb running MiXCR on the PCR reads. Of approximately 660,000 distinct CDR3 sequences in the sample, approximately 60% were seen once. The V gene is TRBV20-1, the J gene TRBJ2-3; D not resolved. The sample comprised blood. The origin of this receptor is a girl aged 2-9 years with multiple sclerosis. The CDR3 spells CSAPSRSTDTQYF. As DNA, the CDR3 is TGCAGTGCCCCTTCCAGGTCGACAGATACGCAGTATTTT.